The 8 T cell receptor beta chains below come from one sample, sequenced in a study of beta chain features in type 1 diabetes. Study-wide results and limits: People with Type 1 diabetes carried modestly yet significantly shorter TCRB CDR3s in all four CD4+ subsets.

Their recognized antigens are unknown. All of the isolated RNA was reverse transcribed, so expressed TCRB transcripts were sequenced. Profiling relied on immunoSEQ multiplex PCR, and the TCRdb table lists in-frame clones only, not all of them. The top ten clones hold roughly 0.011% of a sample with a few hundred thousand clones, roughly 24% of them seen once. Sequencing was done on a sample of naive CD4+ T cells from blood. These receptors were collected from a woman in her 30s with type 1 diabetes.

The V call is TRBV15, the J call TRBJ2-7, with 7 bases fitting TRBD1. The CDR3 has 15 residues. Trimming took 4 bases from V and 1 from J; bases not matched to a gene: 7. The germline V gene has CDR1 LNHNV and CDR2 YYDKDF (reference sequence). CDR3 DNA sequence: TGTGCCACCAGCAAGGGGGCGATTTATTCCTACGAGCAGTACTTC. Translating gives CATSKGAIYSYEQYF.

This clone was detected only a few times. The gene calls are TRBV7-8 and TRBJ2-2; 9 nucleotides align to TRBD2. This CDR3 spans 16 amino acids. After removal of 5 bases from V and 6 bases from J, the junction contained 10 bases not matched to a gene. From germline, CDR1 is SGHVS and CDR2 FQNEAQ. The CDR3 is CASSPLTSGFPGELFF. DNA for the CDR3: TGTGCCAGCAGCCCCCTAACTAGCGGGTTCCCCGGGGAGCTGTTTTTT. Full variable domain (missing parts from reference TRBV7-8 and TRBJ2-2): GAGVSQSPRYKVAKRGQDVALRCDPISGHVSLFWYQQALGQGPEFLTYFQNEAQLDKSGLPSDRFFAERPEGSVSTLKIQRTQQEDSAVYLCASSPLTSGFPGELFFGEGSRLTVL.

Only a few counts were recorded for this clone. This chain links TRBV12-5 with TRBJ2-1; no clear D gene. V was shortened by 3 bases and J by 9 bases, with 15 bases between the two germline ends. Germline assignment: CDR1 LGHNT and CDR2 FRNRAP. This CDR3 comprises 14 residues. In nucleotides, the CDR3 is TGTGCTAGTGGTTTCAGTCCGGGTGAAGGTGAGCAGTTCTTC. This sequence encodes CASGFSPGEGEQFF.

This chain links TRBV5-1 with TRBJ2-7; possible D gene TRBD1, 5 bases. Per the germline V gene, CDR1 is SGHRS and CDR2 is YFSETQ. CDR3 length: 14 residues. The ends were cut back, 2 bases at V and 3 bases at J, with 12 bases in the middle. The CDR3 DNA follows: TGCGCCAGCAGCTTATTAGGGGATGGCTACGAGCAGTACTTC. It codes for CASSLLGDGYEQYF.

The CDR3 sequence: CASTPYTEQFF. CDR3 nucleotides: TGTGCCAGCACGCCTTATACAGAGCAGTTCTTC. This chain joins TRBV7-9 and TRBJ2-1; no reliable D call. CDR3 length: 11 residues. The V end was cut by 7 bases, the J end by 10 bases, with 11 bases between. CDR1 is SEHNR and CDR2 is FQNEAQ in the germline V gene (reference sequence).

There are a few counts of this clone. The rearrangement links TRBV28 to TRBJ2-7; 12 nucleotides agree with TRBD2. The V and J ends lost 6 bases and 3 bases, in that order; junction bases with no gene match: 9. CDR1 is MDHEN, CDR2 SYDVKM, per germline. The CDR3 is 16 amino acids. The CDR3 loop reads CASSSRLAGVDYEQYF. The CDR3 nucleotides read TGTGCCAGCAGCAGCCGACTAGCGGGAGTTGACTACGAGCAGTACTTC.

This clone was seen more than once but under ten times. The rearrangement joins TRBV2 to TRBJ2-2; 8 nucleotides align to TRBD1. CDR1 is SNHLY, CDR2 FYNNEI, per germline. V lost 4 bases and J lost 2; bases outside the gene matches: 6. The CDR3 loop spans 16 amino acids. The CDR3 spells CASSAQGAHNTGELFF. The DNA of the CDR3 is TGTGCCAGCAGTGCCCAGGGGGCCCACAACACCGGGGAGCTGTTTTTT.

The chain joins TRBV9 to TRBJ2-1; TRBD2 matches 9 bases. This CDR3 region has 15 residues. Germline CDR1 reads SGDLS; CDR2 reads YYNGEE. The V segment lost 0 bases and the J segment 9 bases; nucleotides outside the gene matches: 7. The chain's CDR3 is CASSVAAGGPVEQFF. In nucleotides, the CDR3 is TGTGCCAGCAGCGTAGCTGCGGGAGGGCCCGTTGAGCAGTTCTTC.